This T cell receptor (beta chain) came from a study of Graves' ophthalmopathy and Graves' hyperthyroidism. Study conclusions and caveats: The majority of expanded thyroid clonotypes above 0.001 frequency also occurred in blood.

CDR1 MNHEY and CDR2 SVGAGI come from the germline V gene. The CDR3 length is 20 residues. Trimming shortened V by 0 bases and J by 2 bases, and 25 bases separated the two germline ends. Amplifying from RNA transcripts, the study obtained TCR beta CDR3 regions. RT-PCR with HTBI primers came first, then second-round multiplex PCR. TCRdb re-called the multiplex PCR reads through MiXCR, storing one row per CDR3 protein. The table has over a million distinct CDR3 sequences, around a third seen once. A note on this clonotype: Its antigen remains unknown.

The sequence derives from an adult man with Graves' hyperthyroidism. Source material: peripheral blood or thyroid tissue (not recorded which). J is TRBJ1-2 and V is TRBV6-5; D gene ambiguous. The CDR3 protein is CASSYSRDPDPGVLNYGYTF. The CDR3 region has the DNA TGTGCCAGCAGTTACTCGCGGGATCCGGACCCCGGAGTTTTAAACTATGGCTACACCTTC.